This TCR beta chain was captured in a study of read filtering for tumor transcriptome and immune sequencing. Study context: Patients were about 17 male and approximately 14 female, mean age around 70 years, range about 47 to 85.

Whole-study results and caveats: Sorted CD138-negative bone marrow cells were not purified T cells. IR-seq captured clonotypes deeper and more reliably than RNA-seq. Correlation between methods rose after single-read clonotypes were removed.

Molecular barcoded adaptors covering alpha/delta and beta/gamma chains were used on around 400 ng RNA. TCRdb reprocessed the reads with MiXCR, giving one entry per CDR3 protein. Of tens of thousands of distinct CDR3 sequences detected, about a fifth appear once; the ten largest clones hold 11% to 15%. This clonotype was picked up many times. Its cognate antigen is unknown. The receptor was isolated from a donor aged 40 or older with multiple myeloma. The sample consisted of a population of CD138-negative cells sorted from bone marrow.

CDR3 sequence: CASSLEGGVSNQPQHF. DNA of the CDR3: TGCGCCAGCAGCTTGGAGGGGGGCGTCAGCAATCAGCCCCAGCATTTT. The chain recombines TRBV5-1 with TRBJ1-5, with D possibly TRBD1 on 6 matching bases. V lost 0 bases, J lost 1 base, and 11 bases lay in between. The CDR3 has 16 amino acids. CDR1 SGHRS and CDR2 YFSETQ come from the germline V gene.